The T cell receptor beta chain described here comes from a study of molecular identifiers for immune sequencing clone quantification. In regard to this clonotype: The junction departs from germline at one end; a sequencing error may be responsible.

TCRdb recomputed calls from the PCR reads with MiXCR, one row per CDR3 protein. This table holds more than 70,000 distinct CDR3 sequences, 21% found once. Sequencing was performed on naive CD8+ T cells from blood, with Jurkat cell RNA spiked in. Subset specified: FACS-sorted CD8+CD4-CCR7+CD45RA+ naive T cells. This receptor was taken from a human donor in good health. Some libraries in this study had Jurkat cell RNA spiked in.

CDR3 bases: TGTGCCGGCAGCGAAAGCCGTGGGGGCGTCGAGACCCAGTACTTC. This codes for CAGSESRGGVETQYF. This chain joins TRBV6-1 and TRBJ2-5, with D perhaps matching TRBD1 (6 bases). This CDR3 is 15 amino acids long. The germline V gene has CDR1 MNHNS and CDR2 SASEGT.